This T cell receptor beta chain stems from a study of blood T cell repertoires in COVID-19. Background on the study: Material from acute and convalescent COVID-19 was sourced from the United States, Italy and Spain. The analysed material was cDNA or gDNA that came from T cells, B-cell-depleted T cells, or PBMCs.

V shed 2 bases and J shed 3 bases, with 11 bases lying between them. The V gene's germline CDR1 is GTSNPN and CDR2 SVGIG (reference sequence). The length of the CDR3 is 14 residues. This clone was seen a single time. Authors' analysis steps: Estimation of nucleated cell counts was performed using reference gene primer amplification. Measured with immunoSEQ multiplex PCR; TCRdb has only the in-frame clones, and not every one. V, J and clone size derive from that table, while D and trimming were established from the DNA sequence. The repertoire holds 150,000 to 200,000 clones, with under 85% as singletons.

The sequence was obtained from a woman of 80 years or more with acute or convalescent COVID-19. Sequences were obtained from peripheral blood. The V call is TRBV30, the J call TRBJ1-3, with D perhaps matching TRBD1 (6 bases). The CDR3 reads CAWSITGFGNTIYF. CDR3 nucleotides: TGTGCCTGGAGTATTACAGGGTTTGGAAACACCATATATTTT. Full variable domain (remainder filled in from reference TRBV30 and TRBJ1-3): SQTIHQWPATLVQPVGSPLSLECTVEGTSNPNLYWYRQAAGRGLQLLFYSVGIGQISSEVPQNLSASRPQDRQFILSSKKLLLSDSGFYLCAWSITGFGNTIYFGEGSWLTVV.